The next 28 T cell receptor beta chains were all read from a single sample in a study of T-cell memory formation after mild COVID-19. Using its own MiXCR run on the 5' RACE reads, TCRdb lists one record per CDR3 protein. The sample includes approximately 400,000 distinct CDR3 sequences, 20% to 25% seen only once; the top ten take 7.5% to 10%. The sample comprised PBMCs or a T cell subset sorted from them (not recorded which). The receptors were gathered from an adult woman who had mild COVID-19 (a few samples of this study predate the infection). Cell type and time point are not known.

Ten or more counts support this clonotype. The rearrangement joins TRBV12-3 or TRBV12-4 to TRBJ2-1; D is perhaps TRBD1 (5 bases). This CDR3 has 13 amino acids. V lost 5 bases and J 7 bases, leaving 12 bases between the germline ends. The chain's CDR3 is CASSRGLGNEQFF. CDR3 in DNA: TGTGCCAGCAGTAGGGGCCTGGGGAATGAGCAGTTCTTC.

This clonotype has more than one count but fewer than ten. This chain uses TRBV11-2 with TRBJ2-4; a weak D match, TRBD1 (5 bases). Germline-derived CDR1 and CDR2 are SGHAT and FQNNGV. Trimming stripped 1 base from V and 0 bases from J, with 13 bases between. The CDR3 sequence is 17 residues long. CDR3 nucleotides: TGTGCCAGCAGCTTAGGGGGCCCGCCGATAGCCAAAAACATTCAGTACTTC. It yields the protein CASSLGGPPIAKNIQYF.

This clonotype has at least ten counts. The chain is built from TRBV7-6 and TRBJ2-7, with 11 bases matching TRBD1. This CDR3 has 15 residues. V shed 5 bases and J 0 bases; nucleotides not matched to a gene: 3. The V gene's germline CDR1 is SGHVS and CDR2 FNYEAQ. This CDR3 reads CASSRGTGGSYEQYF. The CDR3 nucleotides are TGTGCCAGCAGCCGCGGGACAGGGGGCTCCTACGAGCAGTACTTC.

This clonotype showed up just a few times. This CDR3 is CASSLLGQGTEAFF. The CDR3 nucleotides read TGCGCCAGCAGCTTGTTGGGACAGGGTACTGAAGCTTTCTTT. The V call is TRBV5-1, the J call TRBJ1-1; 9 bases map to TRBD1. The junction had 3 bases not matched to a gene; V was cut back by 1 base and J by 5 bases. CDR3 length: 14 amino acids. The germline gives CDR1 SGHRS, CDR2 YFSETQ.

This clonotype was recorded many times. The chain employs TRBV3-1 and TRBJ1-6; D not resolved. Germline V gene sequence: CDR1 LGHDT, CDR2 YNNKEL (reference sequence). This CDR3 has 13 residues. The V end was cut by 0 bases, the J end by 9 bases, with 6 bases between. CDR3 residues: CASSQDRGSPLHF. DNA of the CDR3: TGTGCCAGCAGCCAAGATCGAGGTTCACCCCTCCACTTT.

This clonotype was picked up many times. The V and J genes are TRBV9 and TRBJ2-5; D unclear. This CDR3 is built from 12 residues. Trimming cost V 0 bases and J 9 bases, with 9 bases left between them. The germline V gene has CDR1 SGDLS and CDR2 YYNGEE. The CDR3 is CASSVGPGPQYF. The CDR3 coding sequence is TGTGCCAGCAGCGTAGGGCCCGGCCCCCAGTACTTC.

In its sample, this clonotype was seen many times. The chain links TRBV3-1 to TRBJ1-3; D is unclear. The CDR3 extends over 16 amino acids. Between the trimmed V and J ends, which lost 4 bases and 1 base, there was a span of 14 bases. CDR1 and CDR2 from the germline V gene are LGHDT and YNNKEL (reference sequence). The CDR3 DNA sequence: TGTGCCAGCAGCCCGTCTCAGGTTGGGTCTGGAAACACCATATATTTT. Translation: CASSPSQVGSGNTIYF.

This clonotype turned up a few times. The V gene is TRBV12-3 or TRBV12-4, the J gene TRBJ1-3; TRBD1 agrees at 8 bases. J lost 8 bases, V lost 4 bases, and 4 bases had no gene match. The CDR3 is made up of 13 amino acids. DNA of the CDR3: TGTGCCAGCAGTTCGGACAGGGTGTACACCATATATTTT. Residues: CASSSDRVYTIYF.

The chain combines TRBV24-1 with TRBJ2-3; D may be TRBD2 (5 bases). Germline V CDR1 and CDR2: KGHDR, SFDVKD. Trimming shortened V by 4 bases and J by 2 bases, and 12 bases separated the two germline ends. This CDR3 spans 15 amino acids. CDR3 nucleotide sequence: TGTGCCACCAGTGAATTGGGAGAATCCACAGATACGCAGTATTTT. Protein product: CATSELGESTDTQYF.

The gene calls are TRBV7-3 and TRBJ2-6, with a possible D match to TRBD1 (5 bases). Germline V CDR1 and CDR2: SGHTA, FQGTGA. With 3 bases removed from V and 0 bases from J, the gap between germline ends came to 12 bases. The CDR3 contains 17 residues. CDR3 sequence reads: CASSFQGKFSGANVLTF. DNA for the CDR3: TGTGCCAGCAGCTTTCAGGGAAAGTTCTCTGGGGCCAACGTCCTGACTTTC.

CDR3 sequence: CASSYVTGNEKLFF. Written as DNA, the CDR3 is TGTGCCAGCAGCTATGTGACAGGGAATGAAAAACTGTTTTTT. V and J are TRBV5-6 and TRBJ1-4; 7 bases line up with TRBD1. This CDR3 is built from 14 residues. CDR1 SGHDT and CDR2 YYEEEE come from the germline V gene. Trimming took 3 bases from V and 5 from J; bases not matched to a gene: 4.

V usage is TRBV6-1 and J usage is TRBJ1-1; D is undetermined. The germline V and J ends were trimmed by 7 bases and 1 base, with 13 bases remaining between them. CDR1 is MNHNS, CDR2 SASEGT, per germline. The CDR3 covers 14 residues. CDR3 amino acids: CASILRGANTEAFF. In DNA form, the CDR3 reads TGTGCCAGCATTCTAAGAGGAGCGAACACTGAAGCTTTCTTT.

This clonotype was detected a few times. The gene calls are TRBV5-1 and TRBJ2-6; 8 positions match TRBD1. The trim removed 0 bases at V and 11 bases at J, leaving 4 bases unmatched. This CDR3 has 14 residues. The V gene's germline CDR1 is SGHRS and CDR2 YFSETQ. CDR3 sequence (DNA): TGCGCCAGCAGCTTGGGGGACAGGACGGACGTCCTGACTTTC. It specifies CASSLGDRTDVLTF.

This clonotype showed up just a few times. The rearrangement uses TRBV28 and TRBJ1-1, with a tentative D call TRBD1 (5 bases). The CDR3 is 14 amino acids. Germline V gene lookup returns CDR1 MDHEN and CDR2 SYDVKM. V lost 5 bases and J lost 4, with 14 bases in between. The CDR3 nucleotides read TGTGCCAGCAGTCCCGAAGGGGTTTTCACTGAAGCTTTCTTT. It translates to CASSPEGVFTEAFF.

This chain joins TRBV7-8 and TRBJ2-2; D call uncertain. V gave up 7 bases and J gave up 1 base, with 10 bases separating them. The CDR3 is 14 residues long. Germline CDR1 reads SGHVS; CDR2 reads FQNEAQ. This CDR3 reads CASTPDENTGELFF. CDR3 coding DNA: TGTGCCAGCACTCCGGACGAGAACACCGGGGAGCTGTTTTTT.

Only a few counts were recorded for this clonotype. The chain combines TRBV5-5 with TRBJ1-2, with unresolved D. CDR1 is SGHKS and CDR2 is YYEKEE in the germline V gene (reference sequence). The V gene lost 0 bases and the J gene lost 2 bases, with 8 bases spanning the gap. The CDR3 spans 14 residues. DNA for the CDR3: TGTGCCAGCAGCTTGGTTGACTCCAACTATGGCTACACCTTC. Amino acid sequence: CASSLVDSNYGYTF.

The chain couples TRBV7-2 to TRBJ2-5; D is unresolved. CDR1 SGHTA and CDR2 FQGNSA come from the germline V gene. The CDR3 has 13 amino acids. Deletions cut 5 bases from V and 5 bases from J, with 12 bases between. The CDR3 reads CASSLSRRETQYF. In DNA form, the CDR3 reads TGTGCCAGCAGCCTTTCAAGGCGTGAGACCCAGTACTTC.

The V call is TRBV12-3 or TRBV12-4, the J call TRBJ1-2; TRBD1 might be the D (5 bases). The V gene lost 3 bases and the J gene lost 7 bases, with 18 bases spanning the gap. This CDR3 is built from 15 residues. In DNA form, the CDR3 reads TGTGCCAGCAGTTTGCGGGGCTTGGGGTTCGTTGGCTACACCTTC. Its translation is CASSLRGLGFVGYTF.

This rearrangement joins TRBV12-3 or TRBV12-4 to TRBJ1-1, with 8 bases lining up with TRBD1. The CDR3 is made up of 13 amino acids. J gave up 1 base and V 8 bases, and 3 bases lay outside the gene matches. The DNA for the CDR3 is TGTGCCAGCGGACAGGGTGAGAACACTGAAGCTTTCTTT. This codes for CASGQGENTEAFF.

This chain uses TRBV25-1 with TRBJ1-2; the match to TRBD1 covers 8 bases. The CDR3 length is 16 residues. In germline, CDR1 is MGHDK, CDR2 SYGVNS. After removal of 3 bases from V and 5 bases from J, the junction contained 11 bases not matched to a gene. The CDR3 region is CASSDSWTGRPYGYTF. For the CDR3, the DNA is TGTGCCAGCAGTGATTCCTGGACAGGGAGACCTTATGGCTACACCTTC.

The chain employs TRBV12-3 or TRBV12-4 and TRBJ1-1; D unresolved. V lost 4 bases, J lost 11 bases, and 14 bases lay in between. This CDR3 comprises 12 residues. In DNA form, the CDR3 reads TGTGCCAGCAGTTATGGGCCTTCCCAGGCTTTCTTT. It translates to CASSYGPSQAFF.

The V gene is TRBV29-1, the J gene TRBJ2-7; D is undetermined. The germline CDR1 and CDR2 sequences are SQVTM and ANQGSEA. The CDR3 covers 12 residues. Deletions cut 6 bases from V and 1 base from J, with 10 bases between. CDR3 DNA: TGCAGCGTAATTGACTTATCCTACGAGCAGTACGTC. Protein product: CSVIDLSYEQYV.

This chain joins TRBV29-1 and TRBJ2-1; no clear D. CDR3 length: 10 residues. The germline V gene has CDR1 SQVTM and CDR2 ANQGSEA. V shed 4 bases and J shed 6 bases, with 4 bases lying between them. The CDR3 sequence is CSVVINEQFF. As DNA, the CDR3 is TGCAGCGTTGTTATCAATGAGCAGTTCTTC.

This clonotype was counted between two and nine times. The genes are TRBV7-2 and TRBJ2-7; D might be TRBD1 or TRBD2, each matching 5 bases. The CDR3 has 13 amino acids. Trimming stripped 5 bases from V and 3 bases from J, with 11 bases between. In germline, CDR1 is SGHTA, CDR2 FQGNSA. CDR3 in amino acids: CASSLMGDYEQYF. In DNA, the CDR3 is TGTGCCAGCAGCCTGATGGGGGACTACGAGCAGTACTTC.

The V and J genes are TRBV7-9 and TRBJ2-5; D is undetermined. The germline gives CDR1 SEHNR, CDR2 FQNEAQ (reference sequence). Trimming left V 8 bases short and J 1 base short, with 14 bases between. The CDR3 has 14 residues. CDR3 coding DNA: TGTGCCAGCCGCTCAGGAGACCGCCAAGAGACCCAGTACTTC. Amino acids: CASRSGDRQETQYF.

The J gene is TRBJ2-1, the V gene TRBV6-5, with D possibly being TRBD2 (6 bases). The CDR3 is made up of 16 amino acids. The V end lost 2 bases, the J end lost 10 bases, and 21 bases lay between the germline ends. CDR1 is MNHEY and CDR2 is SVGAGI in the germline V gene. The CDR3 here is CASSYPVRRGAREQFF. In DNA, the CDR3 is TGTGCCAGCAGTTACCCCGTGCGGCGCGGGGCACGGGAGCAGTTCTTC.

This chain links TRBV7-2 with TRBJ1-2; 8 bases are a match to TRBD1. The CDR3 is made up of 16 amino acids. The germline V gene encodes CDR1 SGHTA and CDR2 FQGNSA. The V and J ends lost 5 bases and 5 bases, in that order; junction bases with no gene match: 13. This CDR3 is CASSPTGVIAWYGYTF. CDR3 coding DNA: TGTGCCAGCAGCCCGACAGGGGTTATTGCGTGGTATGGCTACACCTTC.

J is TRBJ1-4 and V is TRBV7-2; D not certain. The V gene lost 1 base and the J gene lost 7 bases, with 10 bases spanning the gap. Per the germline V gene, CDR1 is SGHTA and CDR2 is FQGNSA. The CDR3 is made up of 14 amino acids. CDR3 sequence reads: CASSLGAETEKLFF. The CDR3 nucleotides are TGTGCCAGCAGCTTAGGGGCGGAGACTGAAAAACTGTTTTTT. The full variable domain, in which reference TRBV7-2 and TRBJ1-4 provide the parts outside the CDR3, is GAGVSQSPSNKVTEKGKDVELRCDPISGHTALYWYRQSLGQGLEFLIYFQGNSAPDKSGLPSDRFSAERTGGSVSTLTIQRTQQEDSAVYLCASSLGAETEKLFFGSGTQLSVL.